What follows are 24 T cell receptor beta chains derived from one specimen sequenced in a study of blood T cells in healthy people across ages. A second PCR, run for about 6 to 11 cycles, used a sample-barcoded 5' primer plus a J-beta primer mix. TCRdb reprocessed the 5' RACE reads via MiXCR and lists one record per CDR3 protein. The sample holds 450,000 to 700,000 distinct CDR3 sequences, 27% seen once. Sequencing was performed on blood. Source of these receptors: a woman in her seventies in good health.

Only a few counts were recorded for this clonotype. Its ends do not fully match the called genes, so a read error is possible. The chain couples TRBV3-1 to TRBJ2-1; TRBD2 might be the D (6 bases). The CDR3 covers 16 residues. Germline V gene lookup returns CDR1 LGHDT and CDR2 YNNKEL (reference sequence). The CDR3: CASSPVEGSPYNEQFF. The CDR3 coding sequence is TGTGCCAGCAGCCCCGTGGAGGGCTCCCCCTATAATGAGCAGTTCTTC.

V is TRBV7-3 and J is TRBJ2-3; no clear D gene. V shed 2 bases and J shed 2 bases, with 20 bases lying between them. The CDR3 loop spans 18 amino acids. The germline V gene has CDR1 SGHTA and CDR2 FQGTGA. The CDR3 loop is CASSLVGSSRTHTDTQYF. The CDR3 DNA follows: TGTGCCAGCAGCTTAGTTGGGTCTTCAAGAACACACACAGATACGCAGTATTTT.

This clonotype has just a few counts. J is TRBJ2-7 and V is TRBV20-1, with a possible D match to TRBD1 (5 bases). Germline CDR1 reads DFQATT; CDR2 reads SNEGSKA (reference sequence). The length of the CDR3 is 13 residues. The CDR3 here is CRAGRASSYEQYF. The DNA for the CDR3 is TGCAGGGCCGGCAGGGCCAGCTCCTACGAGCAGTACTTC.

The rearrangement uses TRBV5-1 and TRBJ2-3; D may be TRBD2 (6 bases). Deletions cut 4 bases from V and 5 bases from J, with 11 bases between. This CDR3 is built from 13 residues. From germline, CDR1 is SGHRS and CDR2 YFSETQ. CDR3 DNA sequence: TGCGCCAGCAGCGACCCCGGGGGAGATACGCAGTATTTT. The encoded protein is CASSDPGGDTQYF.

This clonotype was counted a few times. CDR3 coding DNA: TGTGCCATCAGGTCAACAGGGAGGGGGCAGTTCTTC. This gives the protein CAIRSTGRGQFF. The J gene is TRBJ2-5, the V gene TRBV10-3, with D possibly matching TRBD2 (7 bases). The J call may be wrong; the DNA end is better matched by TRBJ2-1. Germline loops: CDR1 ENHRY, CDR2 SYGVKD. There are 12 residues in the CDR3.

The genes are TRBV12-3 or TRBV12-4 and TRBJ1-2; D may be TRBD1 (6 bases). This CDR3 is built from 13 residues. V gave up 5 bases and J gave up 4 bases, with 11 bases separating them. CDR3 region: CASSVDRAYGYTF. CDR3 nucleotides: TGTGCCAGCAGTGTGGACAGAGCCTATGGCTACACCTTC.

V gene TRBV7-9 combines with J gene TRBJ1-4; tentative D call: TRBD1 (5 bases). The germline V and J ends were trimmed by 4 bases and 8 bases, with 17 bases remaining between them. The CDR3 extends over 15 amino acids. From germline, CDR1 is SEHNR and CDR2 FQNEAQ (reference sequence). Here the CDR3 reads CASSYSTGGEEKLFF. The CDR3, as DNA: TGTGCCAGCAGCTACTCAACCGGGGGGGAGGAAAAACTGTTTTTT. The whole variable domain, filled in from reference TRBV7-9 and TRBJ1-4, reads DTGVSQNPRHKITKRGQNVTFRCDPISEHNRLYWYRQTLGQGPEFLTYFQNEAQLEKSRLLSDRFSAERPKGSFSTLEIQRTEQGDSAMYLCASSYSTGGEEKLFFGSGTQLSVL.

The chain recombines TRBV20-1 with TRBJ2-1; 7 nucleotides agree with TRBD2. V dropped 0 bases and J dropped 2; count of bases not matched to a gene: 7. Germline CDR1 is DFQATT and CDR2 is SNEGSKA (reference sequence). The CDR3 loop spans 16 amino acids. CDR3 sequence: CSARDFTSAAYNEQFF. The CDR3 DNA reads TGCAGTGCTAGAGATTTTACTAGCGCGGCCTACAATGAGCAGTTCTTC.

The chain combines TRBV6-5 with TRBJ2-7, with 9 positions matching TRBD2. After removal of 7 bases from V and 0 bases from J, the junction contained 7 bases not matched to a gene. Germline CDR1 reads MNHEY; CDR2 reads SVGAGI. The length of the CDR3 is 15 residues. CDR3 sequence reads: CASNPSGVSSYEQYF. CDR3 coding DNA: TGTGCCAGCAATCCTAGCGGGGTGAGCTCCTACGAGCAGTACTTC.

This clonotype was seen only a few times. The genes are TRBV5-1 and TRBJ2-2; D not resolved. The CDR3 length is 15 residues. Germline CDR1 and CDR2: SGHRS and YFSETQ. Trimming removed 4 bases at V and 5 bases at J, with 15 bases between. CDR3 DNA: TGCGCCAGCAGCATGAGAAGCGCCAGGACCGGGGAGCTGTTTTTT. Protein product: CASSMRSARTGELFF.

The chain combines TRBV20-1 with TRBJ1-1; 10 bases fit TRBD1. Trimming took 5 bases from V and 3 from J; bases not matched to a gene: 12. In germline, CDR1 is DFQATT, CDR2 SNEGSKA (reference sequence). The CDR3 runs 16 residues. This CDR3 is CSAPGTGVASDTEAFF. The CDR3 nucleotides are TGCAGTGCTCCGGGGACAGGGGTAGCCTCGGACACTGAAGCTTTCTTT.

This rearrangement joins TRBV7-9 to TRBJ1-2, with D unresolved. CDR1 and CDR2 from the germline V gene are SEHNR and FQNEAQ (reference sequence). This CDR3 comprises 14 residues. The V gene lost 5 bases and the J gene lost 0 bases, with 10 bases spanning the gap. The CDR3 loop reads CASSPVLANYGYTF. Here the CDR3 DNA reads TGTGCCAGCAGCCCGGTCCTTGCTAACTATGGCTACACCTTC.

This clonotype was counted only a few times. The V and J genes are TRBV12-3 or TRBV12-4 and TRBJ2-5; a possible D gene is TRBD2 (5 bases). The end of the DNA fits TRBJ2-1 better, so the J call may be wrong. This CDR3 contains 12 residues. As DNA, the CDR3 is TGTGCCAGCGAACGGGACTACAATGAGCAGTTCTTC. Protein product: CASERDYNEQFF.

As DNA, the CDR3 is TGTGCCAGCACGAGAACCGACGCTGAGCAGTTCTTC. It codes for CASTRTDAEQFF. The V gene is TRBV7-9, the J gene TRBJ2-1; no reliable D call. CDR3 length: 12 residues. Trimming removed 7 bases from V and 9 bases from J, with 13 bases in between. From germline, CDR1 is SEHNR and CDR2 FQNEAQ (reference sequence).

This clonotype was counted a single time. The rearrangement joins TRBV7-9 to TRBJ1-3; 8 nucleotides align to TRBD1. CDR1 is SEHNR and CDR2 is FQNEAQ in the germline V gene (reference sequence). V lost 5 bases and J lost 1; bases outside the gene matches: 7. CDR3 size: 16 residues. CDR3 nucleotides: TGTGCCAGCAGCCCCGACAGGGGAGGATCTGGAAACACCATATATTTT. This gives the protein CASSPDRGGSGNTIYF. The whole variable domain, filled in from reference TRBV7-9 and TRBJ1-3, reads DTGVSQNPRHKITKRGQNVTFRCDPISEHNRLYWYRQTLGQGPEFLTYFQNEAQLEKSRLLSDRFSAERPKGSFSTLEIQRTEQGDSAMYLCASSPDRGGSGNTIYFGEGSWLTVV.

The CDR3 DNA follows: TGTGCCAGCAGCCCCGGGCCACCCCCGATTGCTTTCTTT. This gives the protein CASSPGPPPIAFF. The rearrangement joins TRBV12-3 or TRBV12-4 to TRBJ1-1, with D hard to call. V was cut by 6 bases and J by 11 bases, with 19 bases left in between. This CDR3 comprises 13 residues.

V usage is TRBV7-2 and J usage is TRBJ1-1; 7 nucleotides align to TRBD1. Losses at the gene ends were 6 bases for V and 7 bases for J; bases not matched to a gene: 14. Germline V gene lookup returns CDR1 SGHTA and CDR2 FQGNSA. The CDR3 consists of 15 residues. CDR3 in amino acids: CASRVQSGTDNEAFF. CDR3 DNA: TGTGCCAGCAGGGTACAATCCGGGACAGATAATGAAGCTTTCTTT.

Turning to this clonotype: Because the CDR3 is missing its conserved closing phenylalanine or tryptophan, this is likely a read error. The chain couples TRBV20-1 to TRBJ2-3, with 13 nucleotides matching TRBD2. CDR1 DFQATT and CDR2 SNEGSKA come from the germline V gene (reference sequence). The CDR3 is made up of 15 amino acids. The V and J ends lost 5 bases and 5 bases, in that order; junction bases with no gene match: 7. CDR3 sequence (DNA): TGCAGTGCTTCCCGACTAGCGGGGGGAAAAGATACGCAGTATCTT. Protein product: CSASRLAGGKDTQYL.

The V and J genes are TRBV27 and TRBJ2-3; the D gene is possibly TRBD2 (5 bases). V dropped 5 bases and J dropped 8 bases, with 20 bases sitting between them. This CDR3 is built from 15 residues. Looked up from germline, CDR1 is MNHEY and CDR2 is SMNVEV (reference sequence). CDR3 coding DNA: TGTGCCAGCAGTCCGCAGCTCGGTGGGAGTGTTACGCAGTATTTT. Protein: CASSPQLGGSVTQYF.

The chain carries TRBV29-1 and TRBJ1-1; tentatively, D is TRBD1 (6 bases). The CDR3 has 12 amino acids. V was cut by 1 base and J by 10 bases, with 13 bases left in between. CDR1 is SQVTM, CDR2 ANQGSEA, per germline. CDR3 in DNA: TGCAGCGTTGAAGCGCAGGGGAGAGGAGCTTTCTTT. Protein product: CSVEAQGRGAFF.

This clonotype was detected a few times. Here the CDR3 reads CASSYSTSRETQYF. As DNA, the CDR3 is TGTGCCAGCAGTTACTCGACTAGCAGAGAGACCCAGTACTTC. The J gene is TRBJ2-5, the V gene TRBV6-2 or TRBV6-3; 7 nucleotides match TRBD2. CDR3 size: 14 residues. Looked up from germline, CDR1 is MNHEY and CDR2 is SVGEGT. J gave up 4 bases and V 0 bases, and 2 bases lay outside the gene matches.

CDR3 in amino acids: CASSLAWGTDTQYF. The CDR3 DNA is TGTGCCAGCAGCTTAGCGTGGGGTACAGATACGCAGTATTTT. The chain uses TRBV7-2 and TRBJ2-3, with D unresolved. CDR1 and CDR2 (germline): SGHTA, FQGNSA. The CDR3 is 14 amino acids. Trimming took 0 bases from V and 3 from J, leaving 7 bases between them.

This clonotype has more than one count but fewer than ten. The rearrangement links TRBV11-2 to TRBJ1-2; 7 bases are a match to TRBD1. The V gene's germline CDR1 is SGHAT and CDR2 FQNNGV. The CDR3 covers 16 residues. Trimming removed 4 bases from V and 5 bases from J; junction bases left unmatched: 13. CDR3: CASSSFSGTANYGYTF. CDR3 DNA sequence: TGTGCCAGCAGCTCCTTTTCGGGGACAGCCAATTATGGCTACACCTTC.

The chain links TRBV6-2 or TRBV6-3 to TRBJ2-7; 7 nucleotides align to TRBD1. Germline lookup yields CDR1 MNHEY and CDR2 SVGEGT. Trimming at V came to 5 bases and at J to 1 base, leaving 8 bases not matched to a gene. The CDR3 is made up of 15 amino acids. The DNA for the CDR3 is TGTGCCAGCAGTCCAGGGACAGTTTCTTCCTACGAGCAGTACTTC. Its protein product is CASSPGTVSSYEQYF.